One T cell receptor beta chain is described in this entry. Antigen specificity is unknown. The sample comes from a study of vaccination and CD4 T cells after COVID-19. About the research overall: All convalescent patients were nasal swab PCR positive for SARS-CoV-2; several had mild and one severe disease.

Study-wide findings and caveats: In convalescent patients, 304 of 307 vaccine-specific clones were mono-reactive for SARS-CoV-2 spike.

Once obtained from cultured CD4+ T cells, the DNA was sequenced using the Oncomine TCR Beta short-read assay. TCRdb re-called the PCR reads with MiXCR, one entry per CDR3 protein. The repertoire has 15,000 to 25,000 distinct CDR3 sequences, over 50% of them found once; the top ten carry 16%. Germline V gene data show CDR1 as DFQATT and CDR2 as SNEGSKA (reference sequence). J lost 6 bases, V lost 6 bases, and 9 bases had no gene match. The CDR3 has 14 amino acids. Treatment meaning: approximately 11-day PBMC culture with coronavirus spike peptide pools or control peptides (ViraFEST assay). Wells that each held fewer than 2.5 million PBMCs were cultured with 7.5 to 10 IU/ml IL-2 and approximately 10 ug/ml peptide pools.

The rearrangement uses TRBV20-1 and TRBJ2-1; TRBD1 matches at 9 bases. Sample: CD4+ T cells from blood, cultured in vitro. This sequence originates from a human donor who had recovered from COVID-19. CDR3 sequence: CSALSRTGANEQFF. The CDR3 nucleotides are TGCAGTGCCCTAAGCAGGACAGGGGCCAATGAGCAGTTCTTC.